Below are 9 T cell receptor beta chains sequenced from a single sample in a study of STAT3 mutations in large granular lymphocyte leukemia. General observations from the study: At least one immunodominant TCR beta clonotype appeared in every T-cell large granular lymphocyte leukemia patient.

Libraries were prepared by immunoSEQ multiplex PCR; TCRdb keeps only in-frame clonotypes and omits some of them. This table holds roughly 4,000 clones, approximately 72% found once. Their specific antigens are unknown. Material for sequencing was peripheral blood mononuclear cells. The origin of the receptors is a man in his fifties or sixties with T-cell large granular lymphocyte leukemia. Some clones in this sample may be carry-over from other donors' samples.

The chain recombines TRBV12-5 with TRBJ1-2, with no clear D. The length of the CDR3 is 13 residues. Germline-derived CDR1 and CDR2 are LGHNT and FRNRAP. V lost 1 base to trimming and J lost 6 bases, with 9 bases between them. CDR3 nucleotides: TGTGCTAGTGGTTTGGGGCCAGAAGATGGCTACACCTTC. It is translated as CASGLGPEDGYTF.

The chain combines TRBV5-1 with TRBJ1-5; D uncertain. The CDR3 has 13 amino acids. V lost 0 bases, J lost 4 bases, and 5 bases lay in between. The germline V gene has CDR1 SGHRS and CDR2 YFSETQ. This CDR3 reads CASSLDGNQPQHF. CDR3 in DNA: TGCGCCAGCAGCTTGGACGGTAATCAGCCCCAGCATTTT.

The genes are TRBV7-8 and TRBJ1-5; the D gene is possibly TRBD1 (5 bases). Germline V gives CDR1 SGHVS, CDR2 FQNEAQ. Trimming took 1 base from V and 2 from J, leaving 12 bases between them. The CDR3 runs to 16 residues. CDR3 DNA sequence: TGTGCCAGCAGCTTAGAAGGGGTTTCCGGCAATCAGCCCCAGCATTTT. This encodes CASSLEGVSGNQPQHF. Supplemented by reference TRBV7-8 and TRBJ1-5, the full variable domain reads GAGVSQSPRYKVAKRGQDVALRCDPISGHVSLFWYQQALGQGPEFLTYFQNEAQLDKSGLPSDRFFAERPEGSVSTLKIQRTQQEDSAVYLCASSLEGVSGNQPQHFGDGTRLSIL.

The CDR3 sequence: CAWSAGDEQYF. As DNA, the CDR3 is TGTGCCTGGAGTGCGGGGGACGAGCAGTACTTC. The V call is TRBV30, the J call TRBJ2-7, with D maybe TRBD2 (6 bases). CDR3 length: 11 residues. The V end lost 1 base, the J end lost 5 bases, and 6 bases lay between the germline ends. CDR1 is GTSNPN and CDR2 is SVGIG in the germline V gene (reference sequence).

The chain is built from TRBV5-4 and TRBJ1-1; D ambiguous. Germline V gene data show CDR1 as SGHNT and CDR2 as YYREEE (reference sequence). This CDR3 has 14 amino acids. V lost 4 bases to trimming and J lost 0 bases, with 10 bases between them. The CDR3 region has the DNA TGTGCCAGCAGCCCACGGGAGATGAACACTGAAGCTTTCTTT. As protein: CASSPREMNTEAFF.

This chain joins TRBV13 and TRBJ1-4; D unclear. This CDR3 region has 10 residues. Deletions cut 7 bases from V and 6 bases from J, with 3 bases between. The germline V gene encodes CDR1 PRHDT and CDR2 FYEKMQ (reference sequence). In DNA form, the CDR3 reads TGTGCCAGCATTGATGAAAAACTGTTTTTT. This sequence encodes CASIDEKLFF. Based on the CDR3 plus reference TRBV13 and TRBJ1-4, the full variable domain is AAGVIQSPRHLIKEKRETATLKCYPIPRHDTVYWYQQGPGQDPQFLISFYEKMQSDKGSIPDRFSAQQFSDYHSELNMSSLELGDSALYFCASIDEKLFFGSGTQLSVL.

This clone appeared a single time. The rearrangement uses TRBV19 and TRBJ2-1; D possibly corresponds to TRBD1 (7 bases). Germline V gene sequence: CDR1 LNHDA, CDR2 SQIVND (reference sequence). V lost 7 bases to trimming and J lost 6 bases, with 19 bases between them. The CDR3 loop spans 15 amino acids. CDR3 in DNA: TGTGCCAGTACCCGCGGAGGGGGCCCGGCCAATGAGCAGTTCTTC. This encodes CASTRGGGPANEQFF.

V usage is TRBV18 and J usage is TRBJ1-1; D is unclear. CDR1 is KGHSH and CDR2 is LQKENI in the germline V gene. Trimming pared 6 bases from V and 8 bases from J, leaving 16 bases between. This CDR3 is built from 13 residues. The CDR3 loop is CASSPLSGVEAFF. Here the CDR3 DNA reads TGTGCCAGCTCCCCTTTGAGTGGGGTCGAAGCTTTCTTT.

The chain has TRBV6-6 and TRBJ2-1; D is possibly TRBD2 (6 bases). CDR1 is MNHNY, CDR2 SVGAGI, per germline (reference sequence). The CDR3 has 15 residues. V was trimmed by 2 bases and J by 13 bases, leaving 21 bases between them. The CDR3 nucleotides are TGTGCCAGCAGTTACGCGTTGACGGGGGAACCCGGTCAGTTCTTC. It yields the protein CASSYALTGEPGQFF.